This T cell receptor beta chain was sequenced during a study of cytomegalovirus exposure and HLA in healthy donors. Study context: The approximately 710 first-cohort repertoires and the approximately 130 validation repertoires shared the same platform, a later analysis reported.

This CDR3 contains 13 residues. V lost 5 bases to trimming and J lost 3 bases, with 11 bases between them. Germline V gene data show CDR1 as KGHSH and CDR2 as LQKENI. Data came from immunoSEQ multiplex PCR; TCRdb stores just in-frame clones and leaves some out. The data show about 98,000 clones, over 75% seen once. Study observations and caveats: The study designated about 160 TCR beta chains cytomegalovirus-associated.

The count of this clone is one. The antigen is unknown. The sequence was collected from a man aged 18 to 35 in good health and CMV-seropositive. The sequencing input was PBMCs. The V call is TRBV18, the J call TRBJ2-7; D unresolved. In DNA, the CDR3 is TGTGCCAGCTCAACAAATTCGAACTACGAGCAGTACTTC. Residues: CASSTNSNYEQYF. Filled out from reference TRBV18 and TRBJ2-7, the complete variable domain reads NAGVMQNPRHLVRRRGQEARLRCSPMKGHSHVYWYRQLPEEGLKFMVYLQKENIIDESGMPKERFSAEFPKEGPSILRIQQVVRGDSAAYFCASSTNSNYEQYFGPGTRLTVT.